These T cell receptor beta chains were read from a single sample in a study of CD8 T cells in ankylosing spondylitis. TCRdb analysed the 5' RACE reads with MiXCR anew, one entry per CDR3 protein. The sample lists around 430,000 distinct CDR3 sequences, roughly 18% occurring once. Sequencing was done on a sample of blood, either unsorted or a sorted T cell fraction (not recorded which). These receptors came from a male donor with ankylosing spondylitis. The CDR3 runs from the conserved cysteine through the conserved F or W. Fields, in order: clone size, D gene, V gene, J gene, CDR3 protein, CDR3 DNA. A D gene is named only where the DNA matches it firmly. Size is stated for part of the rows, as once, few or many counts, or as a class when the clone is expanded.

abundance: few; d_gene: TRBD1; v_gene: TRBV29-1; j_gene: TRBJ1-1; CDR3aa: CSVEGPGQGASWEAFF; CDR3nt: TGCAGCGTTGAAGGGCCGGGACAGGGGGCTTCCTGGGAAGCTTTCTTT
abundance: few; d_gene: TRBD2; v_gene: TRBV9; j_gene: TRBJ2-5; CDR3aa: CASSPTSGRAPETQYF; CDR3nt: TGTGCCAGCAGCCCCACTAGCGGGAGGGCCCCTGAGACCCAGTACTTC
abundance: -; d_gene: -; v_gene: TRBV14; j_gene: TRBJ1-5; CDR3aa: CASSQWAGQPQHF; CDR3nt: TGTGCCAGCAGCCAATGGGCGGGTCAGCCCCAGCATTTT
abundance: many; d_gene: -; v_gene: TRBV12-3/TRBV12-4; j_gene: TRBJ2-5; CDR3aa: CASSFSPRGETQYF; CDR3nt: TGTGCCAGCAGTTTTTCCCCAAGGGGGGAGACCCAGTACTTC
abundance: -; d_gene: -; v_gene: TRBV4-2; j_gene: TRBJ2-3; CDR3aa: CASSQAGRPDTQYF; CDR3nt: TGTGCCAGCAGCCAAGCGGGCAGACCGGATACGCAGTATTTT
abundance: -; d_gene: -; v_gene: TRBV3-1; j_gene: TRBJ2-5; CDR3aa: CASSQGSGLGETQYF; CDR3nt: TGTGCCAGCAGCCAAGGGTCAGGGTTGGGGGAGACCCAGTACTTC
abundance: -; d_gene: TRBD2; v_gene: TRBV10-3; j_gene: TRBJ2-7; CDR3aa: CAISGAGRASSYEQYF; CDR3nt: TGTGCCATCAGTGGGGCTGGGAGGGCCAGCTCCTACGAGCAGTACTTC
abundance: -; d_gene: TRBD1; v_gene: TRBV9; j_gene: TRBJ2-6; CDR3aa: CASSFGQGFSGANVLTF; CDR3nt: TGTGCCAGCAGCTTCGGACAGGGCTTCTCTGGGGCCAACGTCCTGACTTTC
abundance: few; d_gene: -; v_gene: TRBV5-1; j_gene: TRBJ2-7; CDR3aa: CASSVGDRIEQYF; CDR3nt: TGCGCCAGCAGCGTCGGAGACAGGATCGAGCAGTACTTC
abundance: few; d_gene: TRBD1; v_gene: TRBV18; j_gene: TRBJ2-1; CDR3aa: CASSPGQNDEQFF; CDR3nt: TGTGCCAGCTCGCCGGGACAGAACGATGAGCAGTTCTTC
abundance: -; d_gene: TRBD2; v_gene: TRBV6-4; j_gene: TRBJ2-3; CDR3aa: CASSVIAGGTDTQYF; CDR3nt: TGTGCCAGCAGTGTGATAGCGGGGGGTACAGATACGCAGTATTTT
abundance: few; d_gene: -; v_gene: TRBV5-1; j_gene: TRBJ1-1; CDR3aa: CASSLDGGGRTEAFF; CDR3nt: TGCGCCAGCAGCTTGGATGGTGGGGGGCGAACTGAAGCTTTCTTT
abundance: -; d_gene: -; v_gene: TRBV15; j_gene: TRBJ2-3; CDR3aa: CATSSRQLTQYF; CDR3nt: TGTGCCACCAGCAGCAGACAACTTACGCAGTATTTT
abundance: few; d_gene: -; v_gene: TRBV5-1; j_gene: TRBJ1-5; CDR3aa: CASKPGPVTNQPQHF; CDR3nt: TGCGCCAGCAAGCCAGGGCCGGTTACAAATCAGCCCCAGCATTTT
abundance: -; d_gene: -; v_gene: TRBV28; j_gene: TRBJ1-6; CDR3aa: CASRTTATSSSYNSPLHF; CDR3nt: TGTGCCAGCAGAACCACGGCGACGTCGAGCTCCTATAATTCACCCCTCCACTTT
abundance: -; d_gene: -; v_gene: TRBV20-1; j_gene: TRBJ1-3; CDR3aa: CSAKSPGDPAGGNTIYF; CDR3nt: TGCAGTGCTAAAAGCCCCGGGGACCCCGCGGGAGGAAACACCATATATTTT
abundance: few; d_gene: TRBD1; v_gene: TRBV29-1; j_gene: TRBJ2-2; CDR3aa: CSVGTGGNTGELFF; CDR3nt: TGCAGCGTCGGGACAGGGGGGAACACCGGGGAGCTGTTTTTT